This is a list of T cell receptor beta chains from one sample in a study of blood T cell repertoires in COVID-19. TCRdb keeps only in-frame clones here, not all; method: immunoSEQ multiplex PCR. The data show 250,000 or so clones, around nine tenths seen once. The material sequenced was PBMCs or T cells enriched from blood (not recorded which). All receptors derive from a man aged 25-40 years who had recovered from COVID-19. The CDR3 runs from the conserved cysteine through the conserved F or W. Fields, in order: J gene, V gene, CDR3 length, D gene, clone size, CDR3 protein, CDR3 DNA. The D gene is left open where the match is weak. Only part of the rows carry a size: once, few, many, or a class if the clone is expanded.

j_gene: TRBJ2-7
v_gene: TRBV28
len: 14
d_gene: TRBD1
abundance: -
CDR3aa: CASSRDRGYYEQYF
CDR3nt: TGTGCCAGCAGTCGCGACAGGGGGTACTACGAGCAGTACTTC

j_gene: TRBJ1-1
v_gene: TRBV7-2
len: 14
d_gene: -
abundance: -
CDR3aa: CASSYMIKGREAFF
CDR3nt: TGTGCCAGCAGCTACATGATTAAAGGCAGGGAAGCTTTCTTT

j_gene: TRBJ1-6
v_gene: TRBV6-5
len: 14
d_gene: -
abundance: -
CDR3aa: CASSYGLTNTPLHF
CDR3nt: TGTGCCAGCAGTTACGGTCTCACTAACACACCCCTCCACTTT

j_gene: TRBJ1-4
v_gene: TRBV21-1
len: 11
d_gene: -
abundance: -
CDR3aa: CASSNRAGRFF
CDR3nt: TGTGCCAGCAGCAACAGGGCCGGCCGGTTTTTT

j_gene: TRBJ1-1
v_gene: TRBV5-5
len: 15
d_gene: -
abundance: -
CDR3aa: CASSFPSGINTEAFF
CDR3nt: TGTGCCAGCAGCTTTCCGTCCGGGATAAACACTGAAGCTTTCTTT

j_gene: TRBJ1-5
v_gene: TRBV28
len: 14
d_gene: TRBD1
abundance: -
CDR3aa: CASSLSGGYQPQHF
CDR3nt: TGTGCCAGCAGTTTGTCAGGGGGCTATCAGCCCCAGCATTTT

j_gene: TRBJ2-5
v_gene: TRBV7-8
len: 11
d_gene: -
abundance: -
CDR3aa: CASSPRETQYF
CDR3nt: TGTGCCAGCAGCCCCCGAGAGACCCAGTACTTC

j_gene: TRBJ2-5
v_gene: TRBV4-1
len: 16
d_gene: TRBD2
abundance: -
CDR3aa: CASSPARLAGGRTQYF
CDR3nt: TGCGCCAGCAGCCCAGCCCGACTAGCGGGAGGTCGGACCCAGTACTTC

j_gene: TRBJ1-2
v_gene: TRBV25-1
len: 15
d_gene: -
abundance: many
CDR3aa: CASSEWAGANYGYTF
CDR3nt: TGTGCCAGCAGTGAATGGGCGGGAGCTAACTATGGCTACACCTTC

j_gene: TRBJ1-5
v_gene: TRBV19
len: 14
d_gene: TRBD1
abundance: -
CDR3aa: CASGDRARNQPQHF
CDR3nt: TGTGCCAGTGGCGACAGGGCTCGCAATCAGCCCCAGCATTTT

j_gene: TRBJ1-2
v_gene: TRBV30
len: 11
d_gene: -
abundance: -
CDR3aa: CAWRLNYGYTF
CDR3nt: TGTGCCTGGAGACTTAACTATGGCTACACCTTC

j_gene: TRBJ2-4
v_gene: TRBV6-4
len: 14
d_gene: TRBD1
abundance: -
CDR3aa: CASSAWTGDRIQYF
CDR3nt: TGTGCCAGCAGTGCATGGACAGGGGACCGCATTCAGTACTTC

j_gene: TRBJ2-3
v_gene: TRBV29-1
len: 13
d_gene: TRBD2
abundance: once
CDR3aa: CSVSSGKTDTQYF
CDR3nt: TGCAGCGTTTCTAGCGGGAAGACAGATACGCAGTATTTT

j_gene: TRBJ2-3
v_gene: TRBV9
len: 15
d_gene: TRBD2
abundance: -
CDR3aa: CASSVTSGSAYTQYF
CDR3nt: TGTGCCAGCAGCGTAACTAGCGGGAGCGCATATACGCAGTATTTT

j_gene: TRBJ2-5
v_gene: TRBV21-1
len: 23
d_gene: -
abundance: -
CDR3aa: CASSKVRSGQGHTSGITLETQYF
CDR3nt: TGTGCCAGCAGCAAAGTTCGTTCTGGACAGGGGCATACTAGCGGGATTACCCTTGAGACCCAGTACTTC

j_gene: TRBJ2-5
v_gene: TRBV5-1
len: 16
d_gene: TRBD2
abundance: -
CDR3aa: CASSFPSGGTQETQYF
CDR3nt: TGCGCCAGCAGCTTCCCTAGCGGGGGGACCCAAGAGACCCAGTACTTC

j_gene: TRBJ2-6
v_gene: TRBV30
len: 15
d_gene: TRBD1
abundance: once
CDR3aa: CSWTGGDSGANVLTF
CDR3nt: TGTTCTTGGACAGGGGGCGATTCTGGGGCCAACGTCCTGACTTTC

j_gene: TRBJ1-5
v_gene: TRBV30
len: 15
d_gene: TRBD1
abundance: -
CDR3aa: CAWRGPGQVHQPQHF
CDR3nt: TGTGCCTGGAGGGGTCCGGGACAGGTCCATCAGCCCCAGCATTTT

j_gene: TRBJ2-7
v_gene: TRBV20-1
len: 10
d_gene: TRBD1
abundance: -
CDR3aa: CSARDREQYF
CDR3nt: TGCAGTGCTAGGGACAGGGAGCAGTACTTC

j_gene: TRBJ1-2
v_gene: TRBV30
len: 15
d_gene: -
abundance: -
CDR3aa: CAWSGGRPSNYGYTF
CDR3nt: TGTGCCTGGAGTGGGGGGAGGCCCTCTAACTATGGCTACACCTTC

j_gene: TRBJ2-1
v_gene: TRBV6-5
len: 16
d_gene: -
abundance: -
CDR3aa: CASRYGTLSSYNEQFF
CDR3nt: TGTGCCAGCAGATACGGGACTTTGAGCTCCTACAATGAGCAGTTCTTC

j_gene: TRBJ1-2
v_gene: TRBV19
len: 14
d_gene: -
abundance: -
CDR3aa: CASSVGNRLYGYTF
CDR3nt: TGTGCCAGTAGTGTCGGAAACAGGCTCTATGGCTACACCTTC

j_gene: TRBJ2-7
v_gene: TRBV3-1/TRBV3-2
len: 12
d_gene: -
abundance: -
CDR3aa: CASSQSGYEQYF
CDR3nt: TGTGCCAGCAGCCAGTCAGGCTACGAGCAGTACTTC

j_gene: TRBJ2-5
v_gene: TRBV7-8
len: 12
d_gene: -
abundance: once
CDR3aa: CASSPNVVSQYF
CDR3nt: TGTGCCAGCAGCCCTAATGTAGTGTCGCAGTACTTC

j_gene: TRBJ1-2
v_gene: TRBV5-5
len: 13
d_gene: -
abundance: -
CDR3aa: CASSLEANYGYTF
CDR3nt: TGTGCCAGCAGCCTAGAGGCCAACTATGGCTACACCTTC

j_gene: TRBJ1-1
v_gene: TRBV27
len: 12
d_gene: -
abundance: -
CDR3aa: CASSSGGYKAFF
CDR3nt: TGTGCCAGCAGTTCAGGCGGGTATAAAGCTTTCTTT

j_gene: TRBJ2-7
v_gene: TRBV18
len: 16
d_gene: TRBD2
abundance: -
CDR3aa: CASSPNPAGFSYEQYF
CDR3nt: TGTGCCAGCTCACCAAATCCAGCGGGGTTCTCCTACGAGCAGTACTTC

j_gene: TRBJ2-7
v_gene: TRBV27
len: 12
d_gene: -
abundance: -
CDR3aa: CASSLTGVEQYF
CDR3nt: TGTGCCAGCAGTTTAACCGGAGTCGAGCAGTACTTC

j_gene: TRBJ2-3
v_gene: TRBV12-5
len: 14
d_gene: -
abundance: -
CDR3aa: CASGLVPGTDTQYF
CDR3nt: TGTGCTAGTGGTTTGGTACCGGGCACAGATACGCAGTATTTT

j_gene: TRBJ1-5
v_gene: TRBV2
len: 12
d_gene: -
abundance: -
CDR3aa: CASSEASEPQHF
CDR3nt: TGTGCCAGCAGTGAAGCGTCGGAGCCCCAGCATTTT

j_gene: TRBJ2-5
v_gene: TRBV28
len: 14
d_gene: TRBD2
abundance: -
CDR3aa: CASSLGGEGWTQYF
CDR3nt: TGTGCCAGCAGTTTAGGCGGGGAGGGGTGGACCCAGTACTTC

j_gene: TRBJ2-4
v_gene: TRBV9
len: 14
d_gene: TRBD2
abundance: -
CDR3aa: CASSSSGRRDIQYF
CDR3nt: TGTGCCAGCAGCAGTAGCGGGAGACGAGACATTCAGTACTTC

j_gene: TRBJ2-7
v_gene: TRBV18
len: 17
d_gene: -
abundance: -
CDR3aa: CASSSNTDQGSPYEQYF
CDR3nt: TGTGCCAGCTCATCCAATACGGACCAGGGATCCCCCTACGAGCAGTACTTC

j_gene: TRBJ2-7
v_gene: TRBV9
len: 14
d_gene: TRBD1
abundance: few
CDR3aa: CASSARTGPYEQYF
CDR3nt: TGTGCCAGCAGCGCCCGGACAGGGCCCTACGAGCAGTACTTC

j_gene: TRBJ2-6
v_gene: TRBV28
len: 17
d_gene: -
abundance: once
CDR3aa: CASGPDRGKSGANVLTF
CDR3nt: TGTGCCAGCGGCCCGGACCGGGGGAAGTCTGGGGCCAACGTCCTGACTTTC

j_gene: TRBJ2-7
v_gene: TRBV5-1
len: 17
d_gene: TRBD2
abundance: -
CDR3aa: CASSQGTSGRALVEQYF
CDR3nt: TGCGCCAGCAGCCAAGGGACTAGCGGGAGGGCTTTGGTCGAGCAGTACTTC

j_gene: TRBJ1-1
v_gene: TRBV5-1
len: 13
d_gene: TRBD1
abundance: -
CDR3aa: CASSRQGAGEAFF
CDR3nt: TGCGCCAGCAGCCGACAGGGGGCGGGTGAAGCTTTCTTT

j_gene: TRBJ2-2
v_gene: TRBV13
len: 17
d_gene: TRBD2
abundance: -
CDR3aa: CASSLAPSGANTGELFF
CDR3nt: TGTGCCAGCAGCTTAGCCCCTAGCGGGGCGAACACCGGGGAGCTGTTTTTT